These T cell receptor beta chains were read from a single sample in a study of blood T cell repertoires in COVID-19. TCRdb's copy holds only in-frame clones and misses some; the assay was immunoSEQ multiplex PCR. The data show 250,000 to 350,000 clones, about four fifths seen once. The source material was peripheral blood. These receptors all come from a human donor with COVID-19, enrolled during active disease. The donor label of this sample is uncertain. Each CDR3 is given with its conserved first and last residue. Each record gives: D gene, J gene, V gene, clone size, CDR3 protein, CDR3 DNA. A D gene is named only where the DNA matches it firmly. Size is stated for part of the rows, as once, few or many counts, or as a class when the clone is expanded.

TRBD1,TRBJ1-5,TRBV27,.,CASSPHRDRVGQPQHF,TGTGCCAGCAGTCCCCATCGGGACAGGGTGGGCCAGCCCCAGCATTTT
TRBD1,TRBJ1-5,TRBV6-2/TRBV6-3,.,CASSYGGTGNQPQHF,TGTGCCAGCAGTTACGGGGGGACAGGGAATCAGCCCCAGCATTTT
TRBD1,TRBJ2-4,TRBV19,.,CASSIVGDRQYF,TGTGCCAGTAGTATAGTGGGGGACAGGCAGTACTTC
.,TRBJ1-2,TRBV6-1,.,CASSAFLPGGHYGYTF,TGTGCCAGCAGTGCGTTCTTACCTGGAGGGCACTATGGCTACACCTTC
.,TRBJ2-7,TRBV7-9,many,CASSRGHLGGTSREQYF,TGTGCCAGCAGCCGAGGTCATCTTGGGGGGACCTCCCGCGAGCAGTACTTC
TRBD1,TRBJ2-7,TRBV4-3,.,CASSQDPRQGFYEQYF,TGCGCCAGCAGCCAAGATCCACGACAGGGATTCTACGAGCAGTACTTC
TRBD1,TRBJ2-3,TRBV29-1,.,CSLETGGTQYF,TGCAGCTTAGAAACAGGGGGCACGCAGTATTTT
TRBD1,TRBJ1-2,TRBV7-9,few,CASSRLSGDRGGGYTF,TGTGCCAGCAGCCGTTTAAGCGGTGACAGGGGAGGCGGCTACACCTTC
TRBD1,TRBJ1-5,TRBV28,.,CASSFGRRVRGHQPQHF,TGTGCCAGCAGTTTCGGTAGGCGGGTCAGGGGGCATCAGCCCCAGCATTTT
TRBD1,TRBJ1-4,TRBV4-1,.,CASSHPTGGETNEKLFF,TGCGCCAGCAGCCACCCGACAGGGGGGGAAACTAATGAAAAACTGTTTTTT
TRBD2,TRBJ2-7,TRBV11-2,once,CASSLVSGLGSYEQYF,TGTGCCAGCAGCTTAGTCTCGGGACTAGGGTCCTACGAGCAGTACTTC
.,TRBJ1-6,TRBV7-2,once,CASSPSGGDHSPLHF,TGTGCCAGCAGCCCCTCTGGAGGGGACCATTCACCCCTCCACTTT
.,TRBJ1-6,TRBV18,.,CASSPRAESSYNSPLHF,TGTGCCAGCTCACCACGGGCAGAGAGCTCCTATAATTCACCCCTCCACTTT
.,TRBJ1-3,TRBV2,.,CASTLGIGNTIYF,TGTGCCAGTACCCTCGGGATCGGAAACACCATATATTTT
.,TRBJ1-1,TRBV11-3,.,CASSLLRNTEAFF,TGTGCCAGCAGCTTATTGCGGAACACTGAAGCTTTCTTT
TRBD2,TRBJ2-3,TRBV7-7,once,CASSPGLAGGSTDTQYF,TGTGCTAGCAGCCCGGGACTAGCGGGAGGAAGCACAGATACGCAGTATTTT
TRBD2,TRBJ2-1,TRBV7-8,few,CASNALGLAGVDEQFF,TGTGCCAGCAACGCTCTGGGACTAGCGGGAGTTGATGAGCAGTTCTTC
TRBD1,TRBJ2-7,TRBV11-2,many,CASSLVGDSTYEQYF,TGTGCCAGCAGCTTAGTGGGGGACAGTACCTACGAGCAGTACTTC
.,TRBJ2-5,TRBV7-2,.,CASSLRPGEETQYF,TGTGCCAGCAGCTTACGGCCCGGAGAAGAGACCCAGTACTTC
.,TRBJ1-2,TRBV28,.,CASSPQGDYGYTF,TGTGCCAGCAGTCCCCAGGGCGACTATGGCTACACCTTC
.,TRBJ2-7,TRBV19,once,CATKGYGIYEQYF,TGTGCCACCAAGGGCTACGGGATCTACGAGCAGTACTTC
.,TRBJ2-7,TRBV18,.,CAARSGDTYEQYF,TGTGCCGCACGTAGCGGAGACACCTACGAGCAGTACTTC
TRBD2,TRBJ2-1,TRBV2,once,CASSVSSGRARYNEQFF,TGTGCCAGCAGTGTCTCTAGCGGGAGGGCCCGCTACAATGAGCAGTTCTTC
TRBD2,TRBJ2-2,TRBV23-1,.,CASSRSGSEISGSDSGELFF,TGCGCCAGCAGTCGGTCCGGATCGGAAATAAGCGGGAGTGATTCCGGGGAGCTGTTTTTT
TRBD1,TRBJ2-7,TRBV14,.,CASNPGQGAREQYF,TGTGCCAGCAACCCGGGACAGGGGGCGCGTGAGCAGTACTTC